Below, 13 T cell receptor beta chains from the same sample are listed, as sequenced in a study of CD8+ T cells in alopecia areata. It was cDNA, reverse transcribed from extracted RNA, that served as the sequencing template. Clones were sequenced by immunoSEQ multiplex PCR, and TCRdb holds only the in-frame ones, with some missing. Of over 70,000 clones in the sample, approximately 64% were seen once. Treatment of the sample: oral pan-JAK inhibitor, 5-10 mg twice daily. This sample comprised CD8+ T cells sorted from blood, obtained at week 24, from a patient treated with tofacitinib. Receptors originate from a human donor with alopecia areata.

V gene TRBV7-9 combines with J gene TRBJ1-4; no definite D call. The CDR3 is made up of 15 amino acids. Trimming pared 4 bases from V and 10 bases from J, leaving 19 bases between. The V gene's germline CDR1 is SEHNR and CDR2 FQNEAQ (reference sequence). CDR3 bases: TGTGCCAGCAGCTCCACCGGGGAGGATTCAGGAAAACTGTTTTTT. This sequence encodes CASSSTGEDSGKLFF.

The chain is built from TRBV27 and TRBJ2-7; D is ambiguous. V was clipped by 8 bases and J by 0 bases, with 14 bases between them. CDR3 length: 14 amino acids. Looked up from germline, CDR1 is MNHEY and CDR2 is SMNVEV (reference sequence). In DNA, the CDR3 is TGTGCCAGCTCGCTACAGCGACACTCCTACGAGCAGTACTTC. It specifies CASSLQRHSYEQYF.

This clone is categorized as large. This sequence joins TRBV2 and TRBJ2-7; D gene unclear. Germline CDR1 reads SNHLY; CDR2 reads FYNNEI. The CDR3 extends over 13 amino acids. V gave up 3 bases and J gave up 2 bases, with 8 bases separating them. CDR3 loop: CASSEGSAYEQYF. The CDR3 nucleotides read TGTGCCAGCAGTGAGGGAAGCGCCTACGAGCAGTACTTC.

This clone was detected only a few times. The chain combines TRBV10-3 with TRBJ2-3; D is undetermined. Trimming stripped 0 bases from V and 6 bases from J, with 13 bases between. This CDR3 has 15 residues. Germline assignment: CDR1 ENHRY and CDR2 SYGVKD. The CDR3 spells CAISESTPVGDTQYF. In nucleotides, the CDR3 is TGTGCCATCAGTGAGTCGACGCCGGTTGGGGATACGCAGTATTTT.

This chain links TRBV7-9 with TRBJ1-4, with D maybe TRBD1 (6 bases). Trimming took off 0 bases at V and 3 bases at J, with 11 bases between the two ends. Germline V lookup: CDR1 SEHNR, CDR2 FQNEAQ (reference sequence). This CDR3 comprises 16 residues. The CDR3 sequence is CASSLAAGVPNEKLFF. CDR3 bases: TGTGCCAGCAGCTTAGCCGCAGGGGTACCTAATGAAAAACTGTTTTTT.

The CDR3, as DNA: TGTGCCAGCTGGGAAGGGGCCGGGGAAGACACTGAAGCTTTCTTT. It specifies CASWEGAGEDTEAFF. The chain carries TRBV25-1 and TRBJ1-1; possibly TRBD1 for D (5 bases). Germline V gives CDR1 MGHDK, CDR2 SYGVNS. This CDR3 contains 15 residues. V gave up 8 bases and J gave up 3 bases, with 19 bases separating them.

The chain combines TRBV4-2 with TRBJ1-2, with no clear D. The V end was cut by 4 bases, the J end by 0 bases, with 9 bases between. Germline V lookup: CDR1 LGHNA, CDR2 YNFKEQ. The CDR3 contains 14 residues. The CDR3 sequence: CASSPVESNYGYTF. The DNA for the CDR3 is TGTGCCAGCAGCCCAGTAGAATCTAACTATGGCTACACCTTC.

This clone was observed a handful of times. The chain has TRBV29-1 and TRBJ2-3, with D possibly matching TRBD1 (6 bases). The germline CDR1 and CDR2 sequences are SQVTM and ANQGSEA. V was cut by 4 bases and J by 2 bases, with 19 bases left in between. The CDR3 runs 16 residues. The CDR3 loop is CSVGPLRQEHTDTQYF. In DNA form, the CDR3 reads TGCAGCGTTGGCCCACTCCGACAGGAGCACACAGATACGCAGTATTTT.

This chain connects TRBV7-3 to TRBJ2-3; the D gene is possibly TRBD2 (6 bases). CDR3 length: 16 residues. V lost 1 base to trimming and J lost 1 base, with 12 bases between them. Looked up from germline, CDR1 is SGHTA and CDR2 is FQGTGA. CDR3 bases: TGTGCCAGCAGCTTAATTCCGGGCGGGGGCACAGATACGCAGTATTTT. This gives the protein CASSLIPGGGTDTQYF. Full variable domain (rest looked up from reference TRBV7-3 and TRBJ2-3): GAGVSQTPSNKVTEKGKYVELRCDPISGHTALYWYRQSLGQGPEFLIYFQGTGAADDSGLPNDRFFAVRPEGSVSTLKIQRTERGDSAVYLCASSLIPGGGTDTQYFGPGTRLTVL.

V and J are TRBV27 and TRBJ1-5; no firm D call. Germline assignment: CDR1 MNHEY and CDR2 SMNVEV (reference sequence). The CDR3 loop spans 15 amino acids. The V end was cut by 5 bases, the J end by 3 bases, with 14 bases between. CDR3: CASSPTTVSNQPQHF. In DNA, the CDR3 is TGTGCCAGCAGTCCCACCACAGTGTCCAATCAGCCCCAGCATTTT.

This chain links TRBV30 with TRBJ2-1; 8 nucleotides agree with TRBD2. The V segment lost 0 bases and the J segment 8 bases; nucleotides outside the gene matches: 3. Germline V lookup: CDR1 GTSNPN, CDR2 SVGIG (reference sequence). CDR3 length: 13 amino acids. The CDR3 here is CAWSVIAGYEQFF. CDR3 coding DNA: TGTGCCTGGAGTGTGATAGCGGGATATGAGCAGTTCTTC.

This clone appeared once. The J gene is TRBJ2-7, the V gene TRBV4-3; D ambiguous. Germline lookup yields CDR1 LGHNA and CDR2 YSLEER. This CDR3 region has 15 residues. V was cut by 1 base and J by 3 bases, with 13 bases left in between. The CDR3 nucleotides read TGCGCCAGCAGCCAAGGGTCCAGTCTAAACTACGAGCAGTACTTC. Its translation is CASSQGSSLNYEQYF.

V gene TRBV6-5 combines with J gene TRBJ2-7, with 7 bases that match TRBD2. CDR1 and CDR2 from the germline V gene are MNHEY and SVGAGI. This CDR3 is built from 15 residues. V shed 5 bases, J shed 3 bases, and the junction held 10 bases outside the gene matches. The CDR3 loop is CASSKSSGPLYEQYF. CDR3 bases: TGTGCCAGCAGTAAATCTAGCGGACCTCTCTACGAGCAGTACTTC.